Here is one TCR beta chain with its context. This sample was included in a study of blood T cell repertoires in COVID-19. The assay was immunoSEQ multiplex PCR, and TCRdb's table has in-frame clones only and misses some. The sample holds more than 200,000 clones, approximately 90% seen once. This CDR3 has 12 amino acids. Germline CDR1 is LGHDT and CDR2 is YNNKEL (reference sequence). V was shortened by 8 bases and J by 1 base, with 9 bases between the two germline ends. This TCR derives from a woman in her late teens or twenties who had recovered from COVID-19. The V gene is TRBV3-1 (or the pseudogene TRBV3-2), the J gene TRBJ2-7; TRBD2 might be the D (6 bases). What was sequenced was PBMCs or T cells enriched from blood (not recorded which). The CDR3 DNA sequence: TGTGCCAGCCAAGGGAGGTCCTACGAGCAGTACTTC. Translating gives CASQGRSYEQYF.